This record concerns one TCR beta chain sequence. Its antigen is as yet unknown. This record belongs to a study of immune evolution from preneoplasia to lung adenocarcinoma. The CDR3 loop spans 11 amino acids. V was clipped by 6 bases and J by 7 bases, with 8 bases between them. Germline V gene sequence: CDR1 MNHNY, CDR2 SVGAGI (reference sequence). Study findings and constraints: Later-stage lesions seemingly showed higher T cell density and diversity than normal lung. From normal lung to invasive adenocarcinoma, top clone frequencies appeared to decrease.

Patients had resection in Japan or China between the mid-2010s and the late 2010s. Each case's diagnosis was confirmed by two pathologists on H&E. Measured with immunoSEQ multiplex PCR; TCRdb has only the in-frame clones, and not every one. This sample yields thousands of clones, of which 83% are seen a single time; roughly 4% belongs to the top ten. Input material: FFPE adjacent normal lung tissue. The chain links TRBV6-6 to TRBJ2-3; no firm D call. The origin of this receptor is a person aged 70 to 79 with lung adenocarcinoma. The CDR3 DNA reads TGTGCCAGCAGCTCCGGGTATACGCAGTATTTT. Protein sequence: CASSSGYTQYF.